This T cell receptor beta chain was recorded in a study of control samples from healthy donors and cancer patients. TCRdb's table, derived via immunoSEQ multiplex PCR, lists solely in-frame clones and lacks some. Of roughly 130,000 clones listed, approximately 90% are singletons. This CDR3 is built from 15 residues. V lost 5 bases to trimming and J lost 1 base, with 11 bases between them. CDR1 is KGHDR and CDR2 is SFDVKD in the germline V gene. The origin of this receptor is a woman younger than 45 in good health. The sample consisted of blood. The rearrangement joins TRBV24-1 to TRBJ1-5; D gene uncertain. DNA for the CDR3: TGTGCCACCAGTGCGGCAGGTCCGAGCAATCAGCCCCAGCATTTT. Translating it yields CATSAAGPSNQPQHF.